A single sample gave rise to the 6 T cell receptor beta chains below, sequenced in a study of molecular identifiers for immune sequencing clone quantification. Using its own MiXCR run on the PCR reads, TCRdb lists one record per CDR3 protein. The profile shows about half a million distinct CDR3 sequences, 20% to 25% of them singletons. Sequenced: naive CD8+ T cells from blood, with Jurkat cell RNA spiked in. Subset reported: FACS-sorted CD8+CD4-CCR7+CD45RA+ naive T cells. Receptors were obtained from a human donor in good health. Some libraries in this study had Jurkat cell RNA spiked in.

This clonotype was recorded many times. The CDR3 here is CASNILGSSTDTQYF. CDR3 nucleotides: TGTGCCAGCAATATTCTAGGCTCTAGCACAGATACGCAGTATTTT. This chain joins TRBV27 and TRBJ2-3; no definite D call. The CDR3 loop spans 15 amino acids. Germline CDR1 reads MNHEY; CDR2 reads SMNVEV (reference sequence). V lost 7 bases to trimming and J lost 0 bases, with 14 bases between them.

The rearrangement uses TRBV6-5 and TRBJ2-7; the D gene is possibly TRBD1 (6 bases). The CDR3 is made up of 14 amino acids. V was shortened by 2 bases and J by 4 bases, with 12 bases between the two germline ends. Per the germline V gene, CDR1 is MNHEY and CDR2 is SVGAGI. The chain's CDR3 is CASSYGSRGYEQYF. Here the CDR3 DNA reads TGTGCCAGCAGTTACGGGAGCAGGGGATACGAGCAGTACTTC.

The chain recombines TRBV28 with TRBJ1-6; D is unresolved. Trimming removed 1 base at V and 13 bases at J, with 17 bases between. The germline gives CDR1 MDHEN, CDR2 SYDVKM. There are 15 residues in the CDR3. The CDR3 protein is CASSLSFQSEGPLHF. The CDR3 bases are TGTGCCAGCAGTTTATCATTTCAATCCGAGGGTCCCCTCCACTTT.

This chain links TRBV29-1 with TRBJ2-1, with D possibly matching TRBD2 (5 bases). The germline V gene encodes CDR1 SQVTM and CDR2 ANQGSEA. There are 12 residues in the CDR3. Trimming left V 4 bases short and J 2 bases short, with 6 bases between. The CDR3 reads CSVAGTYNEQFF. The CDR3 nucleotides read TGCAGCGTTGCCGGGACCTACAATGAGCAGTTCTTC.

This clonotype was counted many times. This chain links TRBV6-5 with TRBJ1-5; D gene ambiguous. The V gene lost 2 bases and the J gene lost 4 bases, with 12 bases spanning the gap. The CDR3 is 15 residues long. CDR1 MNHEY and CDR2 SVGAGI come from the germline V gene. The CDR3 loop reads CASSYKPGLNQPQHF. CDR3 nucleotide sequence: TGTGCCAGCAGTTACAAACCGGGTTTAAATCAGCCCCAGCATTTT.

There are many counts of this clonotype. The V and J genes are TRBV20-1 and TRBJ1-2; 9 nucleotides match TRBD1. Germline loops: CDR1 DFQATT, CDR2 SNEGSKA (reference sequence). The CDR3 length is 13 residues. After removal of 3 bases from V and 4 bases from J, the junction contained 3 bases not matched to a gene. For the CDR3, the DNA is TGCAGTGCTAGTCCGGGACAGGGCTATGGCTACACCTTC. The encoded protein is CSASPGQGYGYTF.